This TCR beta chain was profiled in a study of blood T cell repertoires in COVID-19. Measured with immunoSEQ multiplex PCR; TCRdb has only the in-frame clones, and not every one. Counted here are some 250,000 clones, approximately 82% occurring once; the ten biggest clones make up 15%. Trimming took 1 base from V and 0 from J, leaving 12 bases between them. The CDR3 totals 16 residues. Germline CDR1 is SGHTA and CDR2 is FQGNSA. The sequenced sample consisted of PBMCs or T cells enriched from blood (not recorded which). The V gene is TRBV7-2, the J gene TRBJ1-2; D uncertain. This TCR derives from a man in his forties or fifties who had recovered from COVID-19. CDR3 region: CASSLGATRANYGYTF. In DNA, the CDR3 is TGTGCCAGCAGCTTAGGCGCCACGCGTGCTAACTATGGCTACACCTTC.